One sample yielded the 29 T cell receptor beta chains listed below, sequenced in a study of blood T cells in healthy people across ages. Sample-barcoded 5' priming and a J-beta primer mix drove a second PCR of about 6 to 11 cycles. TCRdb reprocessed the 5' RACE reads via MiXCR and lists one record per CDR3 protein. The table has over 1,500,000 distinct CDR3 sequences, around half seen once. Input material: blood. The receptors were sampled from a woman in her thirties or forties in good health.

This clonotype has only a few counts. This chain connects TRBV6-6 to TRBJ1-2, with 12 bases aligning to TRBD1. Germline CDR1 MNHNY, CDR2 SVGAGI (reference sequence). J lost 6 bases, V lost 3 bases, and 8 bases had no gene match. The CDR3 is made up of 16 amino acids. CDR3 coding DNA: TGTGCCAGCAGTTATCACCTCCGGGACAGGGGGCATGGCTACACCTTC. Its protein product is CASSYHLRDRGHGYTF.

In its sample, this clonotype was seen once. This chain uses TRBV12-3 or TRBV12-4 with TRBJ1-2; TRBD1 is a possible D gene (5 bases). The CDR3 extends over 14 amino acids. V shed 6 bases and J shed 5 bases, with 16 bases lying between them. CDR3 in amino acids: CASRRGEAQYGYTF. The CDR3 nucleotides read TGTGCCAGCAGGAGAGGGGAAGCTCAGTATGGCTACACCTTC.

This chain joins TRBV28 and TRBJ2-3, with 9 positions matching TRBD2. Germline trimming cut 4 bases from V and 5 bases from J; bases unmatched to any gene: 19. The CDR3 has 19 residues. Germline V lookup: CDR1 MDHEN, CDR2 SYDVKM. The chain's CDR3 is CASSSPTSGETSVRDTQYF. DNA for the CDR3: TGTGCCAGCAGTTCTCCGACTAGCGGAGAAACTTCAGTCAGAGATACGCAGTATTTT.

This clonotype turned up a few times. J is TRBJ1-2 and V is TRBV6-1, with 10 nucleotides matching TRBD1. The CDR3 has 17 amino acids. V lost 7 bases and J lost 7; bases outside the gene matches: 18. Germline CDR1 is MNHNS and CDR2 is SASEGT. CDR3 bases: TGTGCCAGCAAGTCGACGTTGGGGGGACAGGGGAAAGGTGGCTACACCTTC. It encodes CASKSTLGGQGKGGYTF.

V and J are TRBV6-5 and TRBJ1-1; TRBD1 matches 8 bases. The CDR3 length is 15 residues. The V segment lost 0 bases and the J segment 5 bases; nucleotides outside the gene matches: 5. Germline V gene data show CDR1 as MNHEY and CDR2 as SVGAGI. CDR3 coding DNA: TGTGCCAGCAGTTACTCGAAGAACAGGGGGACTGAAGCTTTCTTT. Amino acids: CASSYSKNRGTEAFF.

The chain recombines TRBV18 with TRBJ2-5; tentatively, D is TRBD1 or TRBD2 (5 bases each). CDR3 length: 16 amino acids. Germline V lookup: CDR1 KGHSH, CDR2 LQKENI. V lost 1 base to trimming and J lost 4 bases, with 16 bases between them. The CDR3 sequence is CASSPQSTGGGETQYF. For the CDR3, the DNA is TGTGCCAGCTCACCACAGTCGACTGGGGGTGGAGAGACCCAGTACTTC.

This clonotype turned up a few times. The genes are TRBV7-2 and TRBJ2-5; TRBD1 or TRBD2 may be the D gene (5 bases each). CDR1 is SGHTA, CDR2 FQGNSA, per germline. CDR3 length equals 13 residues. V dropped 8 bases and J dropped 2 bases, with 12 bases sitting between them. The CDR3 sequence: CASGAWGQETQYF. DNA for the CDR3: TGTGCCAGCGGGGCGTGGGGGCAAGAGACCCAGTACTTC.

The J gene is TRBJ2-1, the V gene TRBV27; D gene unclear. The length of the CDR3 is 13 residues. CDR1 and CDR2 from the germline V gene are MNHEY and SMNVEV (reference sequence). Trimming removed 4 bases at V and 6 bases at J, with 10 bases between. The CDR3 coding sequence is TGTGCCAGCAGTTCACCCGACCTCAATGAGCAGTTCTTC. Protein: CASSSPDLNEQFF.

The count of this clonotype is one. The chain links TRBV28 to TRBJ2-3, with TRBD2 matching over 7 bases. This CDR3 has 13 amino acids. The ends lost 3 bases at V and 6 bases at J; junction bases unmatched: 3. Germline CDR1 and CDR2: MDHEN and SYDVKM. CDR3 sequence: CASSFVTSDTQYF. DNA of the CDR3: TGTGCCAGCAGTTTTGTGACTAGCGATACGCAGTATTTT.

This clonotype was detected once. The rearrangement joins TRBV3-1 to TRBJ1-2, with 9 positions matching TRBD1. Germline V gene lookup returns CDR1 LGHDT and CDR2 YNNKEL (reference sequence). V was pared by 3 bases and J by 7 bases, with 12 bases of the junction left unmatched. This CDR3 contains 16 residues. CDR3 nucleotides: TGTGCCAGCAGCCATAAGCCGGGACAGGGATTCTCTGGCTACACCTTC. This translates into CASSHKPGQGFSGYTF. Variable domain in full (rest from reference TRBV3-1 and TRBJ1-2): DTAVSQTPKYLVTQMGNDKSIKCEQNLGHDTMYWYKQDSKKFLKIMFSYNNKELIINETVPNRFSPKSPDKAHLNLHINSLELGDSAVYFCASSHKPGQGFSGYTFGSGTRLTVV.

The chain is built from TRBV5-1 and TRBJ2-5, with 9 bases that match TRBD2. CDR1 SGHRS and CDR2 YFSETQ come from the germline V gene. The CDR3 is made up of 15 amino acids. V shed 0 bases and J 5 bases; nucleotides not matched to a gene: 5. For the CDR3, the DNA is TGCGCCAGCAGCTTGGTAGGGACTAGCTCGGAGACCCAGTACTTC. Residues: CASSLVGTSSETQYF.

This clonotype was counted only a few times. V is TRBV5-1 and J is TRBJ2-3; 7 nucleotides line up with TRBD2. Germline V gene data show CDR1 as SGHRS and CDR2 as YFSETQ. J was trimmed by 2 bases and V by 3 bases; bases with no gene match: 6. The CDR3 covers 15 residues. The CDR3 here is CASSSAGEPTDTQYF. The CDR3 DNA is TGCGCCAGCAGCTCTGCGGGGGAGCCCACAGATACGCAGTATTTT.

In this sample, this clonotype turned up once. V is TRBV9 and J is TRBJ2-2, with D tentatively TRBD2 (5 bases). CDR1 is SGDLS and CDR2 is YYNGEE in the germline V gene. Trimming cost V 4 bases and J 7 bases, with 17 bases left between them. CDR3 length: 15 amino acids. CDR3 in DNA: TGTGCCAGCAGCCCCCGGGGTAGCCTAAGCGGGGAGCTGTTTTTT. Translating it yields CASSPRGSLSGELFF. Full variable domain (missing parts from reference TRBV9 and TRBJ2-2): DSGVTQTPKHLITATGQRVTLRCSPRSGDLSVYWYQQSLDQGLQFLIQYYNGEERAKGNILERFSAQQFPDLHSELNLSSLELGDSALYFCASSPRGSLSGELFFGEGSRLTVL.

The chain links TRBV6-2 or TRBV6-3 to TRBJ1-2; 9 bases fit TRBD1. The CDR3 runs to 17 residues. Looked up from germline, CDR1 is MNHEY and CDR2 is SVGEGT. The junction had 9 bases not matched to a gene; V was cut back by 2 bases and J by 2 bases. Here the CDR3 reads CASSYVGQGLYNYGYTF. The CDR3 DNA sequence: TGTGCCAGCAGTTACGTGGGACAGGGCCTTTACAACTATGGCTACACCTTC.

J is TRBJ2-1 and V is TRBV6-5; TRBD2 matches 10 bases. V lost 5 bases and J lost 2; bases outside the gene matches: 3. The CDR3 runs 15 residues. Germline CDR1 and CDR2: MNHEY and SVGAGI. The CDR3 bases are TGTGCCAGCAGTCAACTAGCGGGGCCCTACAATGAGCAGTTCTTC. Amino acid sequence: CASSQLAGPYNEQFF.

V gene TRBV4-3 combines with J gene TRBJ2-4; possible D gene TRBD1, 7 bases. The J call is uncertain, as TRBJ2-7 better fits the DNA end. The germline V gene encodes CDR1 LGHNA and CDR2 YSLEER. This CDR3 has 18 amino acids. Here the CDR3 DNA reads TGCGCCAGCAGCCAAGGGGAGGACAGGACACCTAGCTCCTACGAGCAGTACTTC. Residues: CASSQGEDRTPSSYEQYF.

The rearrangement uses TRBV6-2 or TRBV6-3 and TRBJ2-7; 11 bases line up with TRBD1. The CDR3 extends over 15 amino acids. The trim removed 6 bases at V and 4 bases at J, leaving 8 bases unmatched. Per the germline V gene, CDR1 is MNHEY and CDR2 is SVGEGT. The CDR3 region is CASRTGTGGMYEQYF. The CDR3 DNA is TGTGCCAGCAGGACCGGGACAGGGGGTATGTACGAGCAGTACTTC.

The V gene is TRBV7-2, the J gene TRBJ2-5, with D possibly matching TRBD2 (5 bases). The CDR3 loop spans 15 amino acids. Germline loops: CDR1 SGHTA, CDR2 FQGNSA. Trimming cost V 4 bases and J 1 base, with 13 bases left between them. The chain's CDR3 is CASSSSGILQETQYF. The CDR3 DNA reads TGTGCCAGCAGCTCCTCCGGGATCCTCCAAGAGACCCAGTACTTC.

As DNA, the CDR3 is TGCGCCAGCAGCCAAGAGAGGCGACAGGGAATAAACACTGAAGCTTTCTTT. Its protein is CASSQERRQGINTEAFF. The rearrangement links TRBV4-3 to TRBJ1-1; 7 positions match TRBD1. CDR3 length: 17 residues. Per the germline V gene, CDR1 is LGHNA and CDR2 is YSLEER. After removal of 0 bases from V and 2 bases from J, the junction contained 9 bases not matched to a gene.

This chain links TRBV28 with TRBJ1-5; TRBD1 matches at 10 bases. J gave up 7 bases and V 6 bases, and 6 bases lay outside the gene matches. This CDR3 spans 14 amino acids. The V gene's germline CDR1 is MDHEN and CDR2 SYDVKM. CDR3 DNA: TGTGCCAGCAGGTACCCGGACAGGGGGCAGCCCCAGCATTTT. Protein sequence: CASRYPDRGQPQHF.

CDR3 nucleotide sequence: TGCGCCAGCAGCATAATCGGAGGCACCGGGGAGCTGTTTTTT. It encodes CASSIIGGTGELFF. This chain links TRBV4-1 with TRBJ2-2, with D maybe TRBD2 (5 bases). Trimming left V 5 bases short and J 4 bases short, with 11 bases between. Germline CDR1 reads MGHRA; CDR2 reads YSYEKL. CDR3 length: 14 amino acids.

The chain joins TRBV2 to TRBJ2-7; 9 bases are a match to TRBD1. Judging by the DNA end, TRBJ2-5 fits better; the J call may be wrong. This CDR3 region has 13 residues. Germline V gives CDR1 SNHLY, CDR2 FYNNEI. The CDR3 spells CASSGTGSETQYF. CDR3 nucleotides: TGTGCCAGCTCCGGGACAGGGAGCGAGACCCAGTACTTC.

This clonotype came up a few times. The chain employs TRBV6-5 and TRBJ2-5; 7 bases are a match to TRBD1. TRBJ2-7 matches the DNA end more closely, so the J call is doubtful. Germline values: CDR1 MNHEY, CDR2 SVGAGI. The CDR3 is 12 amino acids. For the CDR3, the DNA is TGTGCCAGCAGACGACAGGGTAGCGAGCAGTACTTC. This sequence encodes CASRRQGSEQYF.

The CDR3 DNA reads TGTGCCAGCAGTGAGTCGGGTCGGCGTGAGCAGTACTTC. Amino acids: CASSESGRREQYF. The genes are TRBV6-1 and TRBJ2-5; D is unclear. V shed 3 bases and J shed 11 bases, with 16 bases lying between them. CDR3 length equals 13 residues. Germline values: CDR1 MNHNS, CDR2 SASEGT.

The chain couples TRBV20-1 to TRBJ2-4; TRBD2 might be the D (6 bases). Near its end, the DNA agrees better with TRBJ2-7, so the J call may be wrong. Germline V gene data show CDR1 as DFQATT and CDR2 as SNEGSKA (reference sequence). The CDR3 totals 14 residues. Here the CDR3 reads CSARSGRISYEQYF. In nucleotides, the CDR3 is TGCAGTGCTAGATCGGGGAGGATATCCTACGAGCAGTACTTC.

This chain uses TRBV28 with TRBJ2-7; TRBD1 is a possible D gene (9 bases). The V gene's germline CDR1 is MDHEN and CDR2 SYDVKM. Trimming left V 7 bases short and J 7 bases short, with 20 bases between. This CDR3 has 14 residues. Here the CDR3 reads CASTRGGTGPEQYF. Here the CDR3 DNA reads TGTGCCAGCACTCGCGGGGGGACAGGGCCAGAGCAGTACTTC.

This clonotype came up many times. This chain links TRBV13 with TRBJ1-2; D possibly corresponds to TRBD1 (6 bases). CDR1 and CDR2 from the germline V gene are PRHDT and FYEKMQ (reference sequence). The CDR3 extends over 12 amino acids. Between the trimmed V and J ends, which lost 5 bases and 5 bases, there was a span of 9 bases. The CDR3 sequence: CASSTQGYGYTF. For the CDR3, the DNA is TGTGCCAGCAGCACCCAGGGGTATGGCTACACCTTC.

The table lists this clonotype with a few counts. The chain joins TRBV5-1 to TRBJ2-5, with a tentative D call TRBD2 (6 bases). The CDR3 has 15 amino acids. Trimming took off 3 bases at V and 0 bases at J, with 12 bases between the two ends. Germline V gene lookup returns CDR1 SGHRS and CDR2 YFSETQ. For the CDR3, the DNA is TGCGCCAGCAGCTCCCGGGACTCAAACCAAGAGACCCAGTACTTC. This sequence encodes CASSSRDSNQETQYF.

This clonotype was seen a handful of times. The V call is TRBV29-1, the J call TRBJ2-7, with D unresolved. V was clipped by 3 bases and J by 2 bases, with 8 bases between them. The CDR3 is 12 amino acids. Germline V gene data show CDR1 as SQVTM and CDR2 as ANQGSEA. CDR3 in amino acids: CSVEWQPYEQYF. The DNA for the CDR3 is TGCAGCGTTGAGTGGCAGCCCTACGAGCAGTACTTC.